The entry that follows covers one TCR beta chain sequence. The sample is drawn from a study of regulatory T cells in long-lasting Graves disease. The germline V gene encodes CDR1 KGHSH and CDR2 LQKENI. With 4 bases removed from V and 6 bases from J, the gap between germline ends came to 11 bases. The CDR3 covers 13 residues. Arm-PCR of CDR3 regions and iRepertoire HTBI primers were used to build TCR beta libraries. MiXCR, run by TCRdb on the multiplex PCR reads, gives a single entry per CDR3 protein. In the table there are just over 600,000 distinct CDR3 sequences, 15% to 20% of which are singletons. Specified time point: newly diagnosed GD, antithyroid drugs for less than 3 months. RNA extracted from PBMCs served as the sequencing template. The sample was also reused in another study, on T cells in Graves' hyperthyroidism and ophthalmopathy.

Sequencing used peripheral blood mononuclear cells (PBMCs), obtained at new diagnosis, from a patient treated with antithyroid drugs. The sequence was obtained from a woman in her thirties with Graves disease. The chain has TRBV18 and TRBJ2-3; D is unclear. CDR3 sequence reads: CASSRPPTDTQYF. Written as DNA, the CDR3 is TGTGCCAGCTCACGCCCCCCCACGGATACGCAGTATTTT.